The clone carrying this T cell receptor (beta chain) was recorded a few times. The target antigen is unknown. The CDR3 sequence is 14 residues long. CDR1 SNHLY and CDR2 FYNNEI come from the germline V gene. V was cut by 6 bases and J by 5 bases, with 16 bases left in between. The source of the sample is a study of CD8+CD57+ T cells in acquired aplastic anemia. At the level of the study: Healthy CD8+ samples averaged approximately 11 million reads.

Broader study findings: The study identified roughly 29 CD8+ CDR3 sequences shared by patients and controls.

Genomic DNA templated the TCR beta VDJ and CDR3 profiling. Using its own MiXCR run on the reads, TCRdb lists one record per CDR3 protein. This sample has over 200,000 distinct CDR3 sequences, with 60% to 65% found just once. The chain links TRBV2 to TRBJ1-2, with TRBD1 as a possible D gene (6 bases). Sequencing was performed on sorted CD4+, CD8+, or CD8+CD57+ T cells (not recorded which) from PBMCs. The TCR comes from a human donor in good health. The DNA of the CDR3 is TGTGCCAGCAGGGAACTTTGGACAGAGTATGGCTACACCTTC. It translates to CASRELWTEYGYTF.